This TCR beta chain was identified during a study of long-term antiretroviral therapy in people with HIV (dated 2022 in TCRdb). Turning to the overall study: The earliest samples were collected roughly a decade before the 2015 WHO recommendation for immediate ART, at a time when ART was usually postponed until CD4 counts fell. A retrospective serial study tested whether changes in peripheral blood TRB repertoire composition and diversity were associated with ART initiation and durable HIV suppression. The cohort contributed fewer than 200 cryopreserved PBMC samples from 30 adults with confirmed HIV infection, collected serially over a mean of about six years (range 1-12). About 35% of the 30 participants with HIV were female. No cross-contamination during QIAcube processing was seen in test extractions of a monoclonal T-cell line run alongside approximately 36 polyclonal samples.

Overall study outcomes, separate from this receptor: HIV repertoires had narrower CDR3 length ranges than controls, and the network structure suggested an antigen-experienced repertoire that shifted only slightly toward naive after ART. Limited PBMC availability meant only the TCR beta chain was sequenced, without alpha chain pairing. The repertoire was dominated across all time points by expanded TRB clones identified before ART initiation, although this dominance was seen to fluctuate and to decrease in many PLHIV after ART. Inferences about post-ART repertoire changes were limited because no data were available on ART adherence, viral resistance or therapy changes. ART initiation was associated with a significant increase in TRB diversity, but diversity stayed significantly below transplant donor controls even after long-term ART. Because pre-ART samples had limited cell numbers, unsorted PBMC were profiled rather than sorted CD4+ and CD8+ T cells. The samples span the years 2004 to 2017, and the ART regimens used at that time may not be as effective as current regimens.

The immunoSEQ hsTCRB v3.0 assay was used at survey level resolution to sequence the TRB variable region. The targeted TRB sequencing depth was roughly 35,000-50,000 T-cell genomes per sample. An Illumina MiSeq with a v3 150-cycle kit was used to sequence the pooled TRB libraries. Per the authors' processing: Repertoire analysis was performed in R inside a reproducible Nextflow workflow that covered QC, data transformation and analysis. LymphoSeq2, an R package for AIRR-Seq data exploration, was used to implement custom analyses. Four samples yielding fewer than 5000 total TRB sequences were excluded, leaving 150 to 200 analyzed HIV repertoires. Among the 180 to 200 HIV repertoires that were kept, roughly 58 were collected before ART initiation and around 130 were collected after ART initiation. Repertoires were downsampled to 5000 TRB nucleotide sequences, with summary statistics averaged over 100 downsampling iterations. Only TRB sequences with CDR3 regions of at least seven amino acids were retained for analysis. Two measures captured diversity: a Shannon entropy-derived clonality score and the Gini coefficient. In the repertoire networks, any two of the top 5000 CDR3 amino acid sequences were linked whenever the two sequences differed by an edit distance of one. Antigen specificity groups and MHC restriction were predicted for TRB CDR3 amino acid sequences with GLIPH2. CDR3 amino acid sequences were matched against VDJdb and McPAS-TCR to flag known CMV, EBV, HIV or tissue antigen associations. Pre-ART, post-ART and control groups were compared with Wilcoxon signed-rank tests and Holm-Bonferroni correction. TCRdb carries this immuneACCESS record with in-frame sequences only. Its versions omit some clonotypes, under half of them owing to an unresolved V gene in the studies checked, with the rest unexplained. V and J calls and clone size are as listed in that table; D and trimming were resolved from the DNA. For this sample there are under 30,000 clones; about 91% appear just once. Clones ranked in the top ten supply roughly 8.9% of the sample.

This clone was recorded only once. Its recognized antigen is unknown. Base-call qualities are not available, and no considerably larger clone is one nucleotide away. CDR1 and CDR2 were assigned from the germline V gene as MNHNS and SASEGT. V is pruned by 5 bases and J by 4 bases, leaving 8 bases of the junction without a gene match. The CDR3 starts with the cysteine, ends with the phenylalanine, and has 15 residues. Left in the record is the CDR3 DNA by itself, 45 bases read in frame from the first base. Inclusion was restricted to participants for whom at least one PBMC sample before ART initiation and at least two post-ART samples were available. Every participant with HIV received treatment in the United States of America. Before DNA extraction, cryopreserved samples of roughly 0.9-11 million PBMC were thawed and then washed. At the time of the earliest PBMC sample for each participant with HIV, ages ranged from about 20 to 54 years. Per participant, PBMC samples came from 1-4 timepoints prior to ART initiation and 2-8 timepoints following ART initiation, for a median of 7 samples. For every participant, serial HIV viral load, CD4+ T-cell count, ART history and demographic data were obtained. Using a Qiagen kit on a QIAcube, genomic DNA was extracted from unsorted PBMC, with samples processed in batches of 12.

This sequence originates from a middle-aged man with HIV. This material consisted of unsorted PBMCs, taken 1.8 years before starting antiretroviral therapy. The sequence is built from TRBV6-1 and TRBJ1-1; TRBD1 aligns with 9 central bases. Here the CDR3 is given as CASSWAGTGFTEAFF. At the DNA level, the sequence is TGTGCCAGCAGTTGGGCCGGGACAGGGTTCACTGAAGCTTTCTTT.